The 32 T cell receptor beta chains below were found in one sample sequenced in a study of blood T cell repertoires in COVID-19. Produced via immunoSEQ multiplex PCR; TCRdb's table is partial and in-frame only. The repertoire has approximately 60,000 clones, roughly 75% of them found once; the top ten carry approximately 14%. Source material: peripheral blood. These receptors came from a man in his sixties with COVID-19, enrolled during active disease.

This chain joins TRBV5-4 and TRBJ1-2, with TRBD1 matching over 8 bases. V lost 4 bases, J lost 4 bases, and 9 bases stayed unmatched. The V gene's germline CDR1 is SGHNT and CDR2 YYREEE (reference sequence). The CDR3 is 15 amino acids. The CDR3 DNA is TGTGCCAGCAGCGTCACTTTCGGACAGGGCTATGGCTACACCTTC. It codes for CASSVTFGQGYGYTF. Based on the CDR3 plus reference TRBV5-4 and TRBJ1-2, the full variable domain is ETGVTQSPTHLIKTRGQQVTLRCSSQSGHNTVSWYQQALGQGPQFIFQYYREEENGRGNFPPRFSGLQFPNYSSELNVNALELDDSALYLCASSVTFGQGYGYTFGSGTRLTVV.

A few counts support this clone. This rearrangement joins TRBV29-1 to TRBJ2-3, with 9 positions matching TRBD2. The J segment lost 0 bases and the V segment lost 4 bases, leaving 11 bases of the junction unmatched. The CDR3 contains 17 residues. The germline V gene encodes CDR1 SQVTM and CDR2 ANQGSEA. CDR3 in amino acids: CSVGGTLAGSSTDTQYF. Here the CDR3 DNA reads TGCAGCGTTGGAGGAACCCTAGCGGGGTCTAGCACAGATACGCAGTATTTT.

The DNA of the CDR3 is TGTGCCAGCAGTCTAGGGACATTCAACAATGAGCAGTTCTTC. This sequence encodes CASSLGTFNNEQFF. The chain is built from TRBV2 and TRBJ2-1; the D gene is possibly TRBD1 (6 bases). CDR1 is SNHLY, CDR2 FYNNEI, per germline. Trimming took 5 bases from V and 5 from J, leaving 13 bases between them. The CDR3 spans 14 residues.

This chain joins TRBV19 and TRBJ2-3; 8 nucleotides match TRBD2. The CDR3 spans 16 residues. V dropped 3 bases and J dropped 0; count of bases not matched to a gene: 5. Germline CDR1 is LNHDA and CDR2 is SQIVND (reference sequence). The CDR3, as DNA: TGTGCCAGTAGTATTGATAGCGGGGCTAGCACAGATACGCAGTATTTT. Translating it yields CASSIDSGASTDTQYF.

This chain links TRBV18 with TRBJ2-7; 11 bases are a match to TRBD2. Germline V lookup: CDR1 KGHSH, CDR2 LQKENI. This CDR3 spans 15 amino acids. Trimming at V came to 5 bases and at J to 3 bases, leaving 6 bases not matched to a gene. DNA of the CDR3: TGTGCCAGCTCAGCAGGACTAGCGGGCAGCTACGAGCAGTACTTC. Its translation: CASSAGLAGSYEQYF. The entire variable domain, with the rest obtained from reference TRBV18 and TRBJ2-7, is as follows: NAGVMQNPRHLVRRRGQEARLRCSPMKGHSHVYWYRQLPEEGLKFMVYLQKENIIDESGMPKERFSAEFPKEGPSILRIQQVVRGDSAAYFCASSAGLAGSYEQYFGPGTRLTVT.

V usage is TRBV2 and J usage is TRBJ2-3; 9 bases map to TRBD1. Germline loops: CDR1 SNHLY, CDR2 FYNNEI. The V gene end was trimmed by 5 bases and the J gene end by 2 bases; junction bases not matched to a gene: 2. There are 14 residues in the CDR3. The CDR3 DNA follows: TGTGCCAGCAGTCGACAGGGGGACACAGATACGCAGTATTTT. As protein: CASSRQGDTDTQYF.

This CDR3 is CASSLGGVGQPQHF. CDR3 DNA: TGCGCCAGCAGCTTGGGGGGGGTTGGTCAGCCCCAGCATTTT. The V gene is TRBV5-1, the J gene TRBJ1-5; maybe TRBD1 (5 bases). The V and J ends lost 0 bases and 6 bases respectively, with 10 bases between them. Per the germline V gene, CDR1 is SGHRS and CDR2 is YFSETQ. The CDR3 is made up of 14 amino acids.

The J gene is TRBJ1-6, the V gene TRBV28, with D perhaps matching TRBD1 (5 bases). CDR3 length: 16 residues. Per the germline V gene, CDR1 is MDHEN and CDR2 is SYDVKM. The ends were cut back, 6 bases at V and 0 bases at J, with 12 bases in the middle. CDR3 in DNA: TGTGCCAGCAGCCCCCGGCAGGGCTCCTATAATTCACCCCTCCACTTT. It encodes CASSPRQGSYNSPLHF.

The chain recombines TRBV18 with TRBJ2-7; D perhaps matches TRBD2 (6 bases). Germline V gene sequence: CDR1 KGHSH, CDR2 LQKENI. The CDR3 contains 13 residues. The V end was cut by 3 bases, the J end by 9 bases, with 15 bases between. The chain's CDR3 is CASSPDQGGVQYF. CDR3 coding DNA: TGTGCCAGCTCACCGGACCAGGGCGGGGTGCAGTACTTC.

V and J are TRBV12-3 or TRBV12-4 and TRBJ1-1; no firm D call. The CDR3 totals 11 residues. V gave up 8 bases and J gave up 3 bases, with 7 bases separating them. CDR3 nucleotide sequence: TGTGCCAGCGGTGGCTACACTGAAGCTTTCTTT. Its translation: CASGGYTEAFF.

V gene TRBV30 combines with J gene TRBJ2-5, with D possibly TRBD2 on 7 matching bases. V was trimmed by 2 bases and J by 7 bases, leaving 17 bases between them. Germline CDR1 reads GTSNPN; CDR2 reads SVGIG (reference sequence). The CDR3 consists of 14 residues. CDR3 nucleotides: TGTGCCTGGAGTCGGGGCAGGGGAGGGTTGACCCAGTACTTC. Amino acids: CAWSRGRGGLTQYF. Supplemented by reference TRBV30 and TRBJ2-5, the full variable domain reads SQTIHQWPATLVQPVGSPLSLECTVEGTSNPNLYWYRQAAGRGLQLLFYSVGIGQISSEVPQNLSASRPQDRQFILSSKKLLLSDSGFYLCAWSRGRGGLTQYFGPGTRLLVL.

This clone was counted once. J is TRBJ2-5 and V is TRBV6-5; 8 bases line up with TRBD1. The CDR3 sequence is 15 residues long. Looked up from germline, CDR1 is MNHEY and CDR2 is SVGAGI. V lost 5 bases, J lost 3 bases, and 8 bases stayed unmatched. As DNA, the CDR3 is TGTGCCAGCAGTCCGGGACAGGTGATTAAAGAGACCCAGTACTTC. Protein sequence: CASSPGQVIKETQYF.

The J gene is TRBJ2-7, the V gene TRBV5-1; no definite D call. Trimming took off 0 bases at V and 0 bases at J, with 13 bases between the two ends. This CDR3 has 16 amino acids. CDR1 is SGHRS and CDR2 is YFSETQ in the germline V gene. CDR3 protein: CASSLAAGFSSYEQYF. CDR3 in DNA: TGCGCCAGCAGCTTGGCGGCAGGATTTAGCTCCTACGAGCAGTACTTC.

In this sample, this clone turned up once. This chain uses TRBV5-1 with TRBJ2-3; 7 positions agree with TRBD2. The junction had 9 bases not matched to a gene; V was cut back by 4 bases and J by 4 bases. This CDR3 contains 15 residues. Germline CDR1 and CDR2: SGHRS and YFSETQ. The CDR3 DNA follows: TGCGCCAGCAGCGTTCACAGACTAGCCCCAGATACGCAGTATTTT. Amino acids: CASSVHRLAPDTQYF.

The chain joins TRBV19 to TRBJ2-2; 13 positions match TRBD2. V dropped 10 bases and J dropped 5; count of bases not matched to a gene: 4. Germline CDR1 LNHDA, CDR2 SQIVND (reference sequence). This CDR3 region has 14 residues. The CDR3 nucleotides read TGTGCCACCTTACTAGCGGGAGGGACCGGGGAGCTGTTTTTT. This encodes CATLLAGGTGELFF. Full variable domain (remainder filled in from reference TRBV19 and TRBJ2-2): DGGITQSPKYLFRKEGQNVTLSCEQNLNHDAMYWYRQDPGQGLRLIYYSQIVNDFQKGDIAEGYSVSREKKESFPLTVTSAQKNPTAFYLCATLLAGGTGELFFGEGSRLTVL.

The rearrangement uses TRBV5-1 and TRBJ2-7, with 8 positions matching TRBD2. The CDR3 runs 16 residues. The V segment lost 4 bases and the J segment 2 bases; nucleotides outside the gene matches: 11. Germline V lookup: CDR1 SGHRS, CDR2 YFSETQ. CDR3 amino acids: CASSLGGSGVAYEQYF. The CDR3, as DNA: TGCGCCAGCAGCCTTGGAGGTAGCGGGGTGGCCTACGAGCAGTACTTC.

The chain uses TRBV11-3 and TRBJ2-5, with a weak D call TRBD2 (6 bases). Between the trimmed V and J ends, which lost 1 base and 4 bases, there was a span of 10 bases. CDR1 is SGHNT, CDR2 YENEEA, per germline. The CDR3 contains 14 residues. CDR3 nucleotides: TGTGCCAGCAGCTTAGGAGGTAGCGGAGAGACCCAGTACTTC. Translated: CASSLGGSGETQYF.

This clone was observed a single time. J is TRBJ2-6 and V is TRBV24-1, with no clear D. This CDR3 has 16 residues. CDR1 and CDR2 from the germline V gene are KGHDR and SFDVKD. Trimming pared 5 bases from V and 1 base from J, leaving 11 bases between. This CDR3 is CATSGFSSSGANVLTF. As DNA, the CDR3 is TGTGCCACCAGTGGTTTTAGTTCATCTGGGGCCAACGTCCTGACTTTC.

The V call is TRBV2, the J call TRBJ2-1; D is ambiguous. This CDR3 has 11 amino acids. In germline, CDR1 is SNHLY, CDR2 FYNNEI. V gave up 5 bases and J gave up 9 bases, with 8 bases separating them. The CDR3 here is CASSSNSEQFF. Here the CDR3 DNA reads TGTGCCAGCAGTAGCAACAGTGAGCAGTTCTTC.

The chain links TRBV5-4 to TRBJ2-7; 8 bases are shared with TRBD2. Trimming at V came to 1 base and at J to 8 bases, leaving 11 bases not matched to a gene. This CDR3 spans 15 amino acids. Germline assignment: CDR1 SGHNT and CDR2 YYREEE (reference sequence). CDR3 DNA: TGTGCCAGCAGCTTGCGGGACGGGGGGGAGTACAAGCAGTACTTC. It translates to CASSLRDGGEYKQYF.

The V and J genes are TRBV5-1 and TRBJ2-7; the D gene is possibly TRBD1 (5 bases). CDR1 and CDR2 (germline): SGHRS, YFSETQ. V lost 0 bases, J lost 6 bases, and 16 bases lay in between. The CDR3 spans 15 residues. CDR3 in amino acids: CASSLGGMESLEQYF. The CDR3 DNA follows: TGCGCCAGCAGCTTGGGGGGCATGGAAAGCCTCGAGCAGTACTTC.

The chain is built from TRBV5-1 and TRBJ2-7; the D gene is possibly TRBD1 (6 bases). This CDR3 has 15 amino acids. V lost 0 bases to trimming and J lost 3 bases, with 13 bases between them. Germline V CDR1 and CDR2: SGHRS, YFSETQ. CDR3 sequence reads: CASSLGLGANYEQYF. The CDR3 DNA follows: TGCGCCAGCAGCTTGGGGCTGGGGGCAAACTACGAGCAGTACTTC.

The chain joins TRBV2 to TRBJ1-2; D is ambiguous. Between the trimmed V and J ends, which lost 6 bases and 4 bases, there was a span of 9 bases. In germline, CDR1 is SNHLY, CDR2 FYNNEI. This CDR3 spans 12 amino acids. CDR3 sequence reads: CASRPNSYGYTF. The CDR3 nucleotides are TGTGCCAGCAGACCCAACAGCTATGGCTACACCTTC.

J is TRBJ1-1 and V is TRBV12-3 or TRBV12-4, with 8 bases aligning to TRBD1. The V segment lost 3 bases and the J segment 4 bases; nucleotides outside the gene matches: 1. This CDR3 is built from 13 residues. The CDR3, as DNA: TGTGCCAGCAGTTTTGGACAGGGCACTGAAGCTTTCTTT. Residues: CASSFGQGTEAFF.

The chain employs TRBV7-2 and TRBJ1-5, with a possible D match to TRBD1 (6 bases). The CDR3 sequence is 16 residues long. Germline lookup yields CDR1 SGHTA and CDR2 FQGNSA. Between the trimmed V and J ends, which lost 1 base and 2 bases, there was a span of 12 bases. In DNA form, the CDR3 reads TGTGCCAGCAGCTTAGGGGGGCTCAGGGGCAATCAGCCCCAGCATTTT. It specifies CASSLGGLRGNQPQHF.

The chain uses TRBV7-2 and TRBJ1-5, with D perhaps matching TRBD1 (5 bases). The CDR3 runs 16 residues. CDR1 is SGHTA, CDR2 FQGNSA, per germline. V was shortened by 5 bases and J by 0 bases, with 14 bases between the two germline ends. CDR3 DNA: TGTGCCAGCAGCCAATGGGGGGGGGTTAGCAATCAGCCCCAGCATTTT. This sequence encodes CASSQWGGVSNQPQHF.

The V and J genes are TRBV29-1 and TRBJ2-5; maybe TRBD2 (7 bases). The CDR3 has 15 amino acids. V gave up 3 bases and J gave up 4 bases, with 18 bases separating them. The germline V gene has CDR1 SQVTM and CDR2 ANQGSEA. The CDR3 DNA sequence: TGCAGCGTTGAGCGGGGGCCTACCTTACGAGAGACCCAGTACTTC. It is translated as CSVERGPTLRETQYF.

V is TRBV6-5 and J is TRBJ2-3; D possibly corresponds to TRBD2 (6 bases). The CDR3 spans 13 residues. Germline assignment: CDR1 MNHEY and CDR2 SVGAGI. Between the trimmed V and J ends, which lost 10 bases and 4 bases, there was a span of 15 bases. CDR3 sequence reads: CATTVGGSDTQYF. The CDR3 DNA is TGTGCCACCACGGTTGGGGGGTCAGATACGCAGTATTTT.

The chain is built from TRBV5-6 and TRBJ1-1; 8 nucleotides agree with TRBD1. The CDR3 length is 15 residues. Germline V gene data show CDR1 as SGHDT and CDR2 as YYEEEE. Losses at the gene ends were 1 base for V and 4 bases for J; bases not matched to a gene: 6. The CDR3 here is CASSLYGRGLTEAFF. DNA for the CDR3: TGTGCCAGCAGCTTGTATGGCAGGGGGCTCACTGAAGCTTTCTTT.

The chain combines TRBV27 with TRBJ1-4; perhaps TRBD1 as D (6 bases). The CDR3 is 16 amino acids. V dropped 6 bases and J dropped 8 bases, with 22 bases sitting between them. Germline V gene sequence: CDR1 MNHEY, CDR2 SMNVEV (reference sequence). The CDR3 nucleotides read TGTGCCAGCAGAAACCCAACAGGGAAGGATAGCGAAAAACTGTTTTTT. This gives the protein CASRNPTGKDSEKLFF.

The chain has TRBV7-3 and TRBJ2-7; D is possibly TRBD2 (5 bases). Trimming cost V 2 bases and J 3 bases, with 8 bases left between them. This CDR3 spans 13 amino acids. CDR1 is SGHTA and CDR2 is FQGTGA in the germline V gene. DNA of the CDR3: TGTGCCAGCAGCTTATACGAGGGCTACGAGCAGTACTTC. Its protein product is CASSLYEGYEQYF.

Only one count was recorded for this clone. The chain carries TRBV30 and TRBJ1-1; 9 bases match TRBD1. Trimming took 3 bases from V and 8 from J; bases not matched to a gene: 13. The length of the CDR3 is 15 residues. Germline V gene data show CDR1 as GTSNPN and CDR2 as SVGIG (reference sequence). The DNA of the CDR3 is TGTGCCTGGAGCCTAGGGGGACAGGGAAGGATAGAAGCTTTCTTT. Protein: CAWSLGGQGRIEAFF. Combining the CDR3 with reference TRBV30 and TRBJ1-1 gives the whole variable domain SQTIHQWPATLVQPVGSPLSLECTVEGTSNPNLYWYRQAAGRGLQLLFYSVGIGQISSEVPQNLSASRPQDRQFILSSKKLLLSDSGFYLCAWSLGGQGRIEAFFGQGTRLTVV.